This is a list of T cell receptor beta chains from one sample in a study of T-cell memory formation after mild COVID-19. MiXCR, applied by TCRdb to the 5' RACE reads, yields one record per CDR3 protein. The table has under 250,000 distinct CDR3 sequences, under 30% seen once; the top ten hold over 9.5%. The sequenced sample was PBMCs or a T cell subset sorted from them (not recorded which). The receptors were sampled from an adult woman who had mild COVID-19 (a few samples of this study predate the infection). Cell type and time point are not known. CDR3s include the opening cysteine and the closing phenylalanine or tryptophan. The D gene is left open where the match is weak. The listing skips clone size in some rows; elsewhere it reads once, few, many or a size class.

j_gene | d_gene | v_gene | abundance | CDR3aa | CDR3nt
TRBJ2-7 | . | TRBV10-3 | . | CAISEHTYEQYF | TGTGCCATCAGTGAGCACACCTACGAGCAGTACTTC
TRBJ1-2 | . | TRBV5-1 | few | CASSASSNSGYTF | TGCGCCAGCAGCGCGTCGAGTAACTCTGGCTACACCTTC
TRBJ2-2 | TRBD2 | TRBV7-6 | . | CASSLASGGAVTGELFF | TGTGCCAGCAGCTTAGCCTCCGGGGGGGCCGTCACCGGGGAGCTGTTTTTT
TRBJ2-7 | TRBD2 | TRBV5-1 | . | CASSLGVTSGLSYEQYF | TGCGCCAGCAGCTTGGGAGTGACTAGCGGGCTCTCCTACGAGCAGTACTTC
TRBJ2-7 | TRBD2 | TRBV7-3 | few | CASSLRPGGNYEQYF | TGTGCCAGCAGCCTCAGACCCGGGGGGAACTACGAGCAGTACTTC
TRBJ1-2 | . | TRBV20-1 | . | CSASTGFSYGYTF | TGCAGTGCTAGTACAGGGTTCTCCTATGGCTACACCTTC
TRBJ2-7 | . | TRBV14 | few | CASSQPTRGRSYEQYF | TGTGCCAGCAGCCAACCTACCAGGGGACGCTCCTACGAGCAGTACTTC
TRBJ1-1 | . | TRBV3-1 | . | CASSRHAGGSSTEAFF | TGTGCCAGCAGCCGACATGCCGGGGGATCGAGCACTGAAGCTTTCTTT
TRBJ1-5 | . | TRBV30 | few | CAWDQGSNQPQHF | TGTGCCTGGGACCAGGGGAGCAATCAGCCCCAGCATTTT
TRBJ1-2 | . | TRBV20-1 | . | CSASIEGYGYGYTF | TGCAGTGCTTCCATTGAGGGGTACGGCTATGGCTACACCTTC
TRBJ2-7 | TRBD1 | TRBV7-6 | . | CASSLARGPGEQYF | TGTGCCAGCAGCTTGGCCAGGGGGCCCGGCGAGCAGTACTTC
TRBJ2-4 | . | TRBV4-1 | few | CASSPLEGRTKNIQYF | TGCGCCAGCAGCCCCCTCGAAGGCAGAACCAAAAACATTCAGTACTTC
TRBJ2-7 | . | TRBV6-6 | few | CASSYGDIFGEQYF | TGTGCCAGCAGTTACGGGGACATCTTCGGCGAGCAGTACTTC
TRBJ2-7 | TRBD1 | TRBV4-2 | few | CASSQGRDRVNEQYF | TGTGCCAGCAGCCAGGGCCGGGACAGGGTGAACGAGCAGTACTTC
TRBJ2-1 | TRBD2 | TRBV7-6 | . | CASSLRGLAGGRTSYNEQFF | TGTGCCAGCAGCTTACGGGGACTAGCGGGAGGTAGGACCTCCTACAATGAGCAGTTCTTC
TRBJ1-1 | . | TRBV5-1 | . | CASSLTRGLNTEAFF | TGCGCCAGCAGCTTGACAAGAGGGTTGAACACTGAAGCTTTCTTT
TRBJ2-3 | . | TRBV11-2 | . | CASSLRETDTQYF | TGTGCCAGCAGCTTGAGGGAAACAGATACGCAGTATTTT
TRBJ2-4 | . | TRBV7-2 | . | CASSLGGSNIQYF | TGTGCCAGCAGCTTAGGAGGCTCAAACATTCAGTACTTC
TRBJ1-3 | . | TRBV27 | few | CASSFGKTVSGNTIYF | TGTGCCAGCAGCTTTGGGAAGACAGTCTCTGGAAACACCATATATTTT
TRBJ2-7 | . | TRBV19 | . | CASSISTSGEQYF | TGTGCCAGTAGTATATCCACTTCGGGGGAGCAGTACTTC
TRBJ1-5 | . | TRBV5-1 | . | CASSLAGPWGNQPQHF | TGCGCCAGCAGCTTGGCCGGGCCATGGGGGAATCAGCCCCAGCATTTT
TRBJ2-7 | . | TRBV19 | few | CASSAWTRSSYEQYF | TGTGCCAGTAGTGCCTGGACAAGGAGCTCCTACGAGCAGTACTTC
TRBJ2-2 | TRBD2 | TRBV4-3 | . | CASSWHPELERGYGELFF | TGCGCCAGCAGCTGGCACCCGGAGCTGGAGCGGGGGTACGGGGAGCTGTTTTTT
TRBJ1-4 | TRBD1 | TRBV7-6 | many | CASSLGVQGAREKLFF | TGTGCCAGCAGCTTAGGGGTACAGGGGGCGCGTGAAAAACTGTTTTTT
TRBJ2-5 | . | TRBV6-2/TRBV6-3 | few | CASSYHGETQYF | TGTGCCAGCAGTTACCACGGGGAGACCCAGTACTTC
TRBJ1-1 | . | TRBV6-6 | . | CASSYDGVTEAFF | TGTGCCAGCAGTTACGACGGCGTCACTGAAGCTTTCTTT
TRBJ1-5 | . | TRBV9 | . | CASTRQNSNQPQHF | TGTGCCAGCACCAGGCAGAATAGCAATCAGCCCCAGCATTTT
TRBJ1-5 | . | TRBV10-3 | once | CAISEKSNQPQHF | TGTGCCATCAGTGAAAAGAGCAATCAGCCCCAGCATTTT
TRBJ2-5 | . | TRBV6-2/TRBV6-3 | few | CASNRGQETQYF | TGTGCCAGCAATCGGGGCCAAGAGACCCAGTACTTC